This is a list of T cell receptor beta chains from one sample in a study of cytomegalovirus exposure and HLA in healthy donors. Profiled with immunoSEQ multiplex PCR; TCRdb holds only in-frame clones, not every one. The sample lists around 210,000 clones, roughly 81% occurring once. Material for sequencing was PBMCs. Every receptor here comes from a girl aged 2-10 years in good health and CMV-seronegative. CDR3s include the opening cysteine and the closing phenylalanine or tryptophan. The D gene is left open where the match is weak. Size is omitted from some rows. Given values are once, few, many or a class for expanded clones.

d_call	v_call	clone_size	j_call	cdr3_aa	cdr3_nt
.	TRBV6-5	.	TRBJ1-5	CASSYLQARSNQPQHF	TGTGCCAGCAGTTACTTGCAGGCTCGGAGCAATCAGCCCCAGCATTTT
TRBD2	TRBV4-1	.	TRBJ2-5	CASSRAIRLADQETQYF	TGCGCCAGCAGCCGCGCGATTCGACTAGCAGATCAAGAGACCCAGTACTTC
.	TRBV18	.	TRBJ2-4	CASSPTRPPLNIQYF	TGTGCCAGCTCCCCAACCAGGCCCCCCCTAAACATTCAGTACTTC
TRBD2	TRBV5-6	.	TRBJ2-3	CASSLLLAGGDADTQYF	TGTGCCAGCAGCTTGCTACTAGCGGGAGGGGACGCAGATACGCAGTATTTT
.	TRBV5-1	few	TRBJ2-7	CASSLDPAYEQYF	TGCGCCAGCAGCTTGGATCCGGCCTACGAGCAGTACTTC
.	TRBV6-1	.	TRBJ1-1	CASSRDAGVPEAFF	TGTGCCAGCTCCCGAGATGCAGGGGTGCCTGAAGCTTTCTTT
.	TRBV5-6	.	TRBJ2-2	CASSLPAGELFF	TGTGCCAGCAGCTTGCCTGCCGGGGAGCTGTTTTTT
TRBD1	TRBV18	.	TRBJ1-1	CASSGDRGNTEAFF	TGTGCCAGCTCGGGGGACAGGGGGAATACTGAAGCTTTCTTT
.	TRBV7-9	few	TRBJ2-1	CASSLGSYSYNEQFF	TGTGCCAGCAGCTTAGGGAGCTACTCCTACAATGAGCAGTTCTTC
.	TRBV2	.	TRBJ2-2	CASSGEAFGELFF	TGTGCCAGCAGTGGGGAGGCGTTCGGGGAGCTGTTTTTT
.	TRBV6-1	.	TRBJ2-7	CASRIYRVPYEQYF	TGTGCCAGCAGGATCTACAGGGTACCCTACGAGCAGTACTTC
TRBD1	TRBV14	.	TRBJ2-7	CASSPDRGRTPYF	TGTGCCAGCAGCCCGGACAGGGGGCGGACTCCGTACTTC
TRBD1	TRBV30	.	TRBJ2-5	CAWTGETGGLQETQYF	TGTGCCTGGACGGGAGAGACAGGGGGTCTCCAAGAGACCCAGTACTTC
TRBD1	TRBV19	.	TRBJ1-2	CASRDRGSYGYTF	TGTGCCAGTAGGGACAGGGGTAGCTATGGCTACACCTTC
TRBD1	TRBV7-6	.	TRBJ1-4	CASSLFRTGTNEKLFF	TGTGCCAGCAGCTTATTCCGGACAGGGACGAATGAAAAACTGTTTTTT
TRBD1	TRBV2	.	TRBJ2-7	CASSGPDRGYLGEQYF	TGTGCCAGCAGTGGGCCGGACAGGGGGTATTTGGGCGAGCAGTACTTC
.	TRBV7-9	.	TRBJ1-4	CASTTWGRPEKLFF	TGTGCCAGCACCACCTGGGGGCGGCCTGAAAAACTGTTTTTT
.	TRBV29-1	.	TRBJ1-2	CSAWDNPGYTF	TGCAGCGCATGGGACAACCCGGGCTACACCTTC
.	TRBV19	.	TRBJ2-1	CASSMTRERLSYNEQFF	TGTGCCAGTAGTATGACGCGGGAAAGGTTGTCCTACAATGAGCAGTTCTTC
TRBD2	TRBV4-1	.	TRBJ2-2	CASPKKASGSKTGELFF	TGCGCCAGCCCCAAAAAGGCCAGCGGGAGTAAGACCGGGGAGCTGTTTTTT
.	TRBV5-1	.	TRBJ1-2	CASSFEGDYGYTF	TGCGCCAGCAGCTTTGAGGGGGACTATGGCTACACCTTC
TRBD1	TRBV7-2	once	TRBJ1-1	CASSSPTGGGAFF	TGTGCCAGCAGCTCACCGACAGGGGGCGGCGCTTTCTTT
TRBD1	TRBV13	.	TRBJ1-4	CASSFPGPGQGVEKLFF	TGTGCCAGCAGCTTCCCCGGCCCGGGACAGGGGGTAGAAAAACTGTTTTTT
TRBD1	TRBV6-1	.	TRBJ1-2	CASSQGDLQGRTNTF	TGTGCCAGCTCTCAGGGCGACTTACAGGGGAGGACGAACACCTTC
.	TRBV6-5	.	TRBJ1-2	CASSSTTGPYGYTF	TGTGCCAGCAGTTCCACCACAGGCCCCTATGGCTACACCTTC
TRBD1	TRBV30	.	TRBJ1-5	CAWSPWTGQPQHF	TGTGCCTGGAGCCCATGGACAGGCCAGCCCCAGCATTTT
.	TRBV2	.	TRBJ1-2	CASIRGANYGYTF	TGTGCCAGCATCAGAGGAGCCAACTATGGCTACACCTTC
.	TRBV5-1	once	TRBJ2-7	CASSLGTATLYEQYF	TGCGCCAGCAGCTTGGGCACAGCAACCTTGTACGAGCAGTACTTC
.	TRBV20-1	.	TRBJ2-7	CSAGPHYEQYF	TGCAGTGCTGGCCCCCACTACGAGCAGTACTTC
TRBD1	TRBV5-5	once	TRBJ2-2	CASARQGNTGELFF	TGTGCCAGCGCTCGACAGGGGAACACCGGGGAGCTGTTTTTT
.	TRBV18	.	TRBJ2-7	CASSPQPFQMAYF	TGTGCCAGCTCACCCCAACCGTTCCAGATGGCGTACTTC
.	TRBV6-1	.	TRBJ1-3	CASSEALGARVGNTIYF	TGTGCCAGCAGTGAAGCTCTGGGGGCAAGGGTGGGAAACACCATATATTTT
.	TRBV30	.	TRBJ1-5	CAWSKTASNQPQHF	TGTGCCTGGAGTAAGACAGCCAGCAATCAGCCCCAGCATTTT
.	TRBV19	.	TRBJ2-2	CASSSTTGLITGELFF	TGTGCCAGTAGCAGCACTACGGGTCTCATAACCGGGGAGCTGTTTTTT
.	TRBV2	.	TRBJ2-7	CASSVVRGPYEQYF	TGTGCCAGCAGTGTGGTCAGGGGCCCCTACGAGCAGTACTTC
TRBD1	TRBV28	few	TRBJ1-2	CASSLPPDRGHRTNYGYTF	TGTGCCAGCAGTTTACCCCCGGACAGGGGGCATAGGACGAACTATGGCTACACCTTC
TRBD2	TRBV7-6	.	TRBJ2-5	CASSARLAGQETQYF	TGTGCCAGCAGCGCTCGACTAGCGGGGCAAGAGACCCAGTACTTC
TRBD2	TRBV10-2	once	TRBJ2-5	CASSESGLPQETQYF	TGCGCCAGCAGTGAGTCGGGACTACCCCAAGAGACCCAGTACTTC
.	TRBV5-4	once	TRBJ2-1	CASSPKDTKQFF	TGTGCCAGCAGCCCAAAGGACACCAAGCAGTTCTTC
.	TRBV6-5	.	TRBJ1-5	CASSTQGNQPQHF	TGTGCCAGCAGTACCCAGGGCAATCAGCCCCAGCATTTT
TRBD2	TRBV2	.	TRBJ2-3	CASWGLAGADTQYF	TGTGCCAGCTGGGGACTAGCGGGAGCCGATACGCAGTATTTT
TRBD1	TRBV27	.	TRBJ1-2	CASSLSGTGARGYTF	TGTGCCAGCAGTTTATCCGGGACAGGGGCAAGGGGCTACACCTTC
.	TRBV21-1	.	TRBJ1-1	CASSNKGGTEAFF	TGTGCCAGCAGCAACAAGGGGGGGACTGAAGCTTTCTTT
TRBD1	TRBV27	.	TRBJ2-7	CASSPSTGVTYEQYF	TGTGCCAGCAGTCCGTCTACAGGGGTGACCTACGAGCAGTACTTC
.	TRBV2	.	TRBJ2-1	CASRPTYNEQFF	TGTGCCAGTCGTCCTACCTACAATGAGCAGTTCTTC
.	TRBV4-1	.	TRBJ2-7	CASSQDGGGKYF	TGCGCCAGCAGCCAAGACGGCGGAGGGAAGTACTTC
.	TRBV29-1	.	TRBJ1-2	CSVERAGGYTF	TGCAGCGTAGAGCGGGCGGGCGGCTACACCTTC
.	TRBV6-5	once	TRBJ1-4	CASSYEGANEKLFF	TGTGCCAGCAGTTACGAGGGGGCTAATGAAAAACTGTTTTTT
TRBD2	TRBV2	.	TRBJ2-5	CASGKRLWLAGGGRETQYF	TGTGCCAGCGGGAAGCGACTATGGCTAGCGGGAGGAGGGAGGGAGACCCAGTACTTC
.	TRBV6-1	.	TRBJ1-5	CASSEMPGRYSNQPQHF	TGTGCCAGCAGTGAAATGCCGGGGAGGTATAGCAATCAGCCCCAGCATTTT
.	TRBV19	once	TRBJ2-3	CASSMGADTQYF	TGTGCCAGTAGTATGGGGGCGGATACGCAGTATTTT
.	TRBV5-1	.	TRBJ2-7	CASSLEEGLEQYF	TGCGCCAGCAGCTTGGAGGAGGGACTCGAGCAGTACTTC
.	TRBV2	.	TRBJ1-4	CASSRTATNEKLFF	TGTGCCAGCAGTCGGACAGCAACTAATGAAAAACTGTTTTTT